This note documents a single T cell receptor beta chain sequence. In this sample, this clone turned up a few times. Its cognate antigen has yet to be identified. No base quality values were provided; no much bigger clone lies one nucleotide off. Via the germline V gene, CDR1 is SQVTM and CDR2 ANQGSEA. Germline trimming amounts to 0 bases on V and 4 bases on J, with 8 as the count of junction bases outside the gene matches. From cysteine to phenylalanine, the CDR3 is 15 amino acids long. The kept DNA is CDR3 alone, 45 bases in frame from the first base. The immunoSEQ Assay was used to sequence TCR beta CDR3 regions from DNA. As for the original processing: T cell density was computed as TCR beta template counts normalized to usable DNA estimated by amplifying housekeeping genes. The preseqR package was used to estimate richness by extrapolating to 400,000 templates for PBMC samples and to 120,000 templates for tissue samples. Clonality was defined as one minus Pielou's evenness. Differential abundance testing on productive amino-acid clonotypes, with a minimum total count of 5 and an alpha of 0.1, was used to identify tissue-enriched TCRs. Repertoire overlap between compartments was quantified with the Jaccard Index and Morisita Overlap Index. GLIPH clustered TCR beta CDR3s with public tetramer-defined viral CDR3s; viral motifs required at least three viral sequences plus V-gene enrichment. TCRdb re-hosts the immuneACCESS table, in-frame sequences only. Its copies lack some clones; in the studies checked, an unresolved V gene accounts for under half of them, and the cause for the rest is not known. V and J calls and clone size come straight from that table; D and trimming were deduced from the DNA. For this sample there are 15,000 to 18,000 clones; over 75% appear just once. About 30% of the sample belongs to the ten largest clones.

These data belong to a study of T cells in localized non-small cell lung cancer (dated by TCRdb to the early 2020s). Study-level background: T cell repertoires of 200 to 300 early-stage NSCLC patients were analyzed, with tumors being compared against uninvolved tumor-adjacent lungs. The cohort was made up of around 250 treatment-naive NSCLC patients whose localized lung tumors had been resected. A mean age of roughly 64 years was recorded for the NSCLC patients, of whom 120 to 150 were male and 100 to 110 were female.

The full study reports these points: Because the study design was exploratory, TCR variables were selected using unadjusted p-values without false-discovery rate correction. A median of about 53 of the top 100 tumor clones were detected in paired uninvolved adjacent lung, and some 28 of these tumor clones were also found among the top 100 clones of the paired uninvolved adjacent lung. Uninvolved tumor-adjacent lung showed the highest T cell clonality, higher than tumor, which suggests more focused antigenic responses in the adjacent lung. Because multi-region tumor sequencing was not performed, intratumor heterogeneity could not be ruled out. Longer overall survival was associated with higher blood T cell density, whereas shorter survival was associated with higher adjacent-lung clonality.

At diagnosis, tumor, uninvolved tumor-adjacent lung and peripheral blood were collected and then preserved as a mix of FFPE and fresh-frozen material. For TCR repertoire profiling, blood samples were analyzed as peripheral blood mononuclear cells. The sequence came from a male donor aged 60 or over with stage II lung adenocarcinoma. The chain is encoded by TRBV29-1 joined to TRBJ2-7; 8 middle bases align to TRBD2. The input for sequencing was peripheral blood mononuclear cells, taken before any cancer treatment. The nucleotides are TGCAGCGTTGAAGACGAGGTTAGCGGGATTTACGAGCAGTACTTC. Its product reads: CSVEDEVSGIYEQYF.